This passage covers 15 T cell receptor beta chains from one sample sequenced in a study of identical twins. TCRdb reprocessed the 5' RACE reads via MiXCR and lists one record per CDR3 protein. Of roughly 720,000 distinct CDR3 sequences listed, 18% are singletons. This sample was also put to use in a study of T cells expressing NK-cell markers.

Material: PBMCs. All receptors derive from a woman between 18 and 29 years old in good health.

In this sample, this clonotype turned up many times. The chain couples TRBV7-9 to TRBJ2-4; tentatively, D is TRBD1 (6 bases). The germline gives CDR1 SEHNR, CDR2 FQNEAQ (reference sequence). V was trimmed by 1 base and J by 6 bases, leaving 10 bases between them. The CDR3 contains 14 residues. The CDR3 loop is CASSLGGPGNIQYF. The CDR3 DNA reads TGTGCCAGCAGCTTAGGGGGGCCGGGAAACATTCAGTACTTC.

The chain joins TRBV6-6 to TRBJ2-1; no reliable D call. The germline V gene has CDR1 MNHNY and CDR2 SVGAGI (reference sequence). The V end lost 7 bases, the J end lost 2 bases, and 6 bases lay between the germline ends. The CDR3 spans 12 residues. The CDR3, as DNA: TGTGCCAGCATGAGCCCCTACAATGAGCAGTTCTTC. It encodes CASMSPYNEQFF.

V usage is TRBV27 and J usage is TRBJ2-5; 8 nucleotides line up with TRBD2. Trimming cost V 3 bases and J 5 bases; bases outside gene matches: 5. CDR1 is MNHEY and CDR2 is SMNVEV in the germline V gene (reference sequence). The CDR3 is 14 amino acids. CDR3 in amino acids: CASSFGGGGETQYF. CDR3 DNA: TGTGCCAGCAGTTTCGGGGGGGGCGGTGAGACCCAGTACTTC.

This clonotype was picked up a small number of times. The genes are TRBV5-1 and TRBJ2-1; perhaps TRBD2 as D (6 bases). V was shortened by 0 bases and J by 4 bases, with 17 bases between the two germline ends. Germline V CDR1 and CDR2: SGHRS, YFSETQ. The CDR3 contains 17 residues. CDR3 nucleotides: TGCGCCAGCAGCTTGGTCCCCTCGCGGGACGCATACAATGAGCAGTTCTTC. As protein: CASSLVPSRDAYNEQFF. The whole variable domain, filled in from reference TRBV5-1 and TRBJ2-1, reads KAGVTQTPRYLIKTRGQQVTLSCSPISGHRSVSWYQQTPGQGLQFLFEYFSETQRNKGNFPGRFSGRQFSNSRSEMNVSTLELGDSALYLCASSLVPSRDAYNEQFFGPGTRLTVL.

This clonotype was observed a handful of times. The chain combines TRBV10-3 with TRBJ2-3; 7 bases line up with TRBD2. The CDR3 sequence is 15 residues long. V dropped 3 bases and J dropped 0; count of bases not matched to a gene: 3. Germline V gene lookup returns CDR1 ENHRY and CDR2 SYGVKD. This CDR3 is CAISDLAESTDTQYF. The CDR3 DNA reads TGTGCCATCAGTGATCTAGCGGAGAGCACAGATACGCAGTATTTT.

The V and J genes are TRBV3-1 and TRBJ2-6, with unresolved D. V lost 0 bases and J 4 bases, leaving 7 bases between the germline ends. Germline assignment: CDR1 LGHDT and CDR2 YNNKEL (reference sequence). The CDR3 length is 15 residues. CDR3 in DNA: TGTGCCAGCAGCCAAGATCATTCCGGGGCCAACGTCCTGACTTTC. It translates to CASSQDHSGANVLTF.

The chain joins TRBV7-8 to TRBJ1-2; D perhaps matches TRBD1 (6 bases). Germline loops: CDR1 SGHVS, CDR2 FQNEAQ. The CDR3 runs 14 residues. The ends were cut back, 1 base at V and 4 bases at J, with 10 bases in the middle. CDR3 loop: CASSLEGGFYGYTF. The CDR3 DNA sequence: TGTGCCAGCAGCTTAGAGGGGGGTTTCTATGGCTACACCTTC. Full variable domain (missing parts from reference TRBV7-8 and TRBJ1-2): GAGVSQSPRYKVAKRGQDVALRCDPISGHVSLFWYQQALGQGPEFLTYFQNEAQLDKSGLPSDRFFAERPEGSVSTLKIQRTQQEDSAVYLCASSLEGGFYGYTFGSGTRLTVV.

CDR3 loop: CASSSLKEREGRKQFF. The CDR3 DNA sequence: TGTGCCAGCAGTTCGCTGAAGGAGCGGGAGGGCCGGAAGCAGTTCTTC. The chain couples TRBV12-3 or TRBV12-4 to TRBJ2-1, with 10 bases that match TRBD2. V was pared by 4 bases and J by 11 bases, with 14 bases of the junction left unmatched. The CDR3 covers 16 residues.

This clonotype was observed a handful of times. The V and J genes are TRBV6-1 and TRBJ2-1; D remains unclear. V shed 7 bases and J shed 8 bases, with 18 bases lying between them. The CDR3 extends over 14 amino acids. Germline CDR1 is MNHNS and CDR2 is SASEGT. For the CDR3, the DNA is TGTGCCAGCAACCCCGGCTCTCCCGACCATGAGCAGTTCTTC. Its translation is CASNPGSPDHEQFF.

The chain couples TRBV7-2 to TRBJ2-3; D is undetermined. The CDR3 loop spans 13 amino acids. The germline V gene encodes CDR1 SGHTA and CDR2 FQGNSA. The germline V and J ends were trimmed by 5 bases and 6 bases, with 12 bases remaining between them. CDR3 amino acids: CASSPRPVDTQYF. The CDR3 bases are TGTGCCAGCAGCCCCCGCCCCGTGGATACGCAGTATTTT.

In DNA form, the CDR3 reads TGTGCCAGCAGCCGCTTAGGTACCCAGCCCCAGCATTTT. It translates to CASSRLGTQPQHF. This chain uses TRBV7-8 with TRBJ1-5, with D hard to call. Between the trimmed V and J ends, which lost 5 bases and 7 bases, there was a span of 12 bases. This CDR3 spans 13 amino acids. Per the germline V gene, CDR1 is SGHVS and CDR2 is FQNEAQ.

J is TRBJ2-3 and V is TRBV29-1; 7 bases are shared with TRBD1. There are 12 residues in the CDR3. V shed 3 bases and J 6 bases; nucleotides not matched to a gene: 3. Germline CDR1 is SQVTM and CDR2 is ANQGSEA. The CDR3 loop reads CSVDDREDTQYF. The CDR3, as DNA: TGCAGCGTTGATGACAGGGAGGATACGCAGTATTTT.

The CDR3 loop is CASSGSGGPYNEQFF. As DNA, the CDR3 is TGTGCCAGCAGCGGATCGGGGGGTCCGTACAATGAGCAGTTCTTC. The rearrangement uses TRBV5-5 and TRBJ2-1, with 7 bases matching TRBD2. This CDR3 is 15 amino acids long. Germline assignment: CDR1 SGHKS and CDR2 YYEKEE (reference sequence). The V gene end was trimmed by 4 bases and the J gene end by 4 bases; junction bases not matched to a gene: 8.

There are many counts of this clonotype. The CDR3 is CATSVRGRDEQYF. Written as DNA, the CDR3 is TGTGCCACCAGTGTAAGGGGCCGGGACGAGCAGTACTTC. This chain uses TRBV24-1 with TRBJ2-7; D is possibly TRBD1 (5 bases). The germline CDR1 and CDR2 sequences are KGHDR and SFDVKD. This CDR3 is built from 13 residues. Deletions cut 5 bases from V and 5 bases from J, with 12 bases between.

This clonotype was seen more than once but under ten times. The CDR3 loop is CSAAGTSGSYNEQFF. The DNA of the CDR3 is TGCAGTGCTGCCGGGACATCGGGCTCCTACAATGAGCAGTTCTTC. The rearrangement joins TRBV20-1 to TRBJ2-1; perhaps TRBD1 as D (6 bases). The V end lost 5 bases, the J end lost 0 bases, and 14 bases lay between the germline ends. CDR1 and CDR2 (germline): DFQATT, SNEGSKA (reference sequence). This CDR3 comprises 15 residues.